The next 4 T cell receptor beta chains were all read from a single sample in a study of neurological immune-mediated disorders. TCRdb itself ran the 5' RACE reads through MiXCR, one entry per CDR3 protein. In the table there are tens of thousands of distinct CDR3 sequences, roughly 14% of which are singletons. Input material: PBMCs. These receptors all stem from a woman aged 50 to 60 with HTLV-1-associated myelopathy (HAM/TSP).

In its sample, this clonotype was seen many times. The V call is TRBV5-1, the J call TRBJ2-7; 8 positions match TRBD1. Germline CDR1 and CDR2: SGHRS and YFSETQ. Trimming removed 4 bases from V and 4 bases from J; junction bases left unmatched: 7. The CDR3 has 14 residues. CDR3 region: CASSPGDRSYEQYF. The CDR3 region has the DNA TGCGCCAGCAGCCCGGGGGACAGGAGTTACGAGCAGTACTTC.

Details on this clonotype: A read error may be the cause here, since a much bigger clone is one base away. The chain carries TRBV6-2 or TRBV6-3 and TRBJ1-5, with D perhaps TRBD2 (6 bases). The J call may not be correct, given that the DNA end is closer to TRBJ2-3. The CDR3 is 14 residues long. Germline CDR1 reads MNHEY; CDR2 reads SVGEGT. CDR3 protein: CASSAPGAWQPQYF. The CDR3 DNA is TGTGCCAGCAGCGCCCCGGGAGCTTGGCAGCCCCAGTATTTT.

This clonotype was recorded at least ten times. The J gene is TRBJ1-1, the V gene TRBV9, with TRBD1 as a possible D gene (5 bases). V was trimmed by 7 bases and J by 0 bases, leaving 7 bases between them. Looked up from germline, CDR1 is SGDLS and CDR2 is YYNGEE. The CDR3 is made up of 12 amino acids. The CDR3 is CASGGMNTEAFF. CDR3 sequence (DNA): TGTGCCAGCGGGGGGATGAACACTGAAGCTTTCTTT.

The genes are TRBV5-1 and TRBJ2-3; 9 nucleotides line up with TRBD2. The V gene end was trimmed by 4 bases and the J gene end by 5 bases; junction bases not matched to a gene: 11. Looked up from germline, CDR1 is SGHRS and CDR2 is YFSETQ. The CDR3 is made up of 16 amino acids. CDR3 sequence (DNA): TGCGCCAGCAGCATGACTGTTGCGGGGGGGCAAGATACGCAGTATTTT. It encodes CASSMTVAGGQDTQYF.